The rows below give T cell receptor beta chains drawn from one sample of a study of T-cell memory formation after mild COVID-19. MiXCR, run by TCRdb on the 5' RACE reads, gives a single entry per CDR3 protein. The repertoire holds a few hundred thousand distinct CDR3 sequences, with around 15% as singletons. What was sequenced was PBMCs or a T cell subset sorted from them (not recorded which). Source of these receptors: a man younger than 35 who had mild COVID-19 (a few samples of this study predate the infection). Cell type and time point are not known. Each CDR3 is given without its conserved first and last residue.

j_call v_call cdr3_aa
TRBJ2-5 TRBV3-1 ASSQVETQY
TRBJ2-7 TRBV30 AWSPAGVYEQY
TRBJ2-7 TRBV15 ATSREGTSGSYEQY
TRBJ1-1 TRBV11-1 ASSFEWTGERVGAF
TRBJ2-2 TRBV7-3 ASSSTGTAGELF
TRBJ2-2 TRBV11-2 ASSLDLLAGGPTGELF
TRBJ2-5 TRBV5-1 ASSLDDRAYQETQY
TRBJ2-2 TRBV4-1 ASSQSRLAGGTGELF
TRBJ1-6 TRBV6-5 ASSYDLTGQNSPLH
TRBJ2-3 TRBV24-1 ATSDLAGFPTDTQY
TRBJ1-3 TRBV20-1 SAPDSNSGNTIY
TRBJ2-5 TRBV7-7 ASSSGSPGTETQY
TRBJ1-2 TRBV4-2 ASSQETGGYGYT
TRBJ2-5 TRBV7-2 ASSLGGTGEETQY
TRBJ1-1 TRBV5-1 ASSPGEGTTEAF
TRBJ1-3 TRBV6-6 ASWDNLSSGNTIY
TRBJ2-5 TRBV14 ASQKGHQETQY
TRBJ2-3 TRBV9 ASSVALAGTSTDTQY
TRBJ2-2 TRBV6-6 ASSSSTTGELF
TRBJ2-1 TRBV6-4 ASSRPVGEQF
TRBJ2-5 TRBV5-1 ASSLIQGEETQY
TRBJ2-4 TRBV4-3 ASSQVGVDKGNIQY
TRBJ1-3 TRBV6-5 ASSYSHLDTIY
TRBJ2-3 TRBV12-3/TRBV12-4 ASSSLSSDTQY
TRBJ2-2 TRBV7-6 ASSRSGFNGELF
TRBJ1-2 TRBV9 ASSVATPGGANYGYT
TRBJ1-1 TRBV20-1 GGLGTEAF
TRBJ2-7 TRBV7-2 ASSQPGGEYEQY
TRBJ2-5 TRBV28 ASSLILGQGETQY
TRBJ1-5 TRBV15 ATSTTLDRRDQPQH
TRBJ1-2 TRBV7-9 ASSNGYGYT
TRBJ2-3 TRBV29-1 SVSGPGSTDTQY
TRBJ1-1 TRBV29-1 SVVGQGITEAF